This TCR beta chain was sequenced for a study of T cells in Graves' hyperthyroidism and ophthalmopathy. TCR beta CDR3 regions were amplified from RNA transcripts. The HTBI primer set drove a first-round RT-PCR of the TCR CDR3. MiXCR was run by TCRdb on the multiplex PCR reads, yielding one entry per CDR3 protein. The data show a few hundred thousand distinct CDR3 sequences, 22% seen once. This clonotype came up many times. The CDR3 is made up of 15 amino acids. V shed 5 bases and J 4 bases; nucleotides not matched to a gene: 10. Each person with ophthalmopathy scored at least 3 on the Clinical Activity Score, reached NOSPECS grade 4 or higher, and had been ill under 3 months. Uncontrolled infection, other autoimmune disease, pregnancy or lactation disqualified patients from enrolment.

The sequence was obtained from a woman aged 70 to 79 with Graves' ophthalmopathy. This rearrangement joins TRBV12-3 or TRBV12-4 to TRBJ1-1; 7 bases agree with TRBD1. Sequenced input: blood. The CDR3 nucleotides read TGTGCCAGCAGTCCAGGAACAGGGGAGTCCACTGAAGCTTTCTTT. It specifies CASSPGTGESTEAFF.